This TCR beta chain was identified during a study of T cells in Graves' hyperthyroidism and ophthalmopathy. RNA transcripts yielded amplified TCR beta CDR3 regions. Researchers ran a first-round RT-PCR on the TCR CDR3 using the HTBI primer set. MiXCR, run by TCRdb on the multiplex PCR reads, gives a single entry per CDR3 protein. This sample has 500,000 to 550,000 distinct CDR3 sequences; roughly 20% occur once, and the top ten carry less than 30%. V was trimmed by 4 bases and J by 5 bases, leaving 13 bases between them. The CDR3 runs to 13 residues. The germline gives CDR1 SGHRS, CDR2 YFSETQ. This clonotype was counted many times.

What was sequenced was blood. The chain couples TRBV5-1 to TRBJ2-7; tentatively, D is TRBD1 (6 bases). The receptor comes from a man younger than 35 with Graves' hyperthyroidism. In DNA form, the CDR3 reads TGCGCCAGCAGCCCTTCGGGACACCACGAGCAGTACTTC. Translation: CASSPSGHHEQYF.